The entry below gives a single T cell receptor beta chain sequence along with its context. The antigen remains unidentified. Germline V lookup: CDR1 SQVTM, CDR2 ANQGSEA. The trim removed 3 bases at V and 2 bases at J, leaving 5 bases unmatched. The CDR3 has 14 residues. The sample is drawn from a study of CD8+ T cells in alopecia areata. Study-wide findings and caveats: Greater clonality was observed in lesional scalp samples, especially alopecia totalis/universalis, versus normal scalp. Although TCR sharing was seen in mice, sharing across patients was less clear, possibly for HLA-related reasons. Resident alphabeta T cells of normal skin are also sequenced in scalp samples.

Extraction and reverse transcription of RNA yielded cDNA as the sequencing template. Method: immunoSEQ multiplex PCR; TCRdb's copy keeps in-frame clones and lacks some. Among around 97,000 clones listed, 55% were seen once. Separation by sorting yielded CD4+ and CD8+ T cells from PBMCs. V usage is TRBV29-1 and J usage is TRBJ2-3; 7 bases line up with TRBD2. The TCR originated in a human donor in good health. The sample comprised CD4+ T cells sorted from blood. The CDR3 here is CSVDGGRTTDTQYF. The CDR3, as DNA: TGCAGCGTTGACGGGGGGAGGACCACAGATACGCAGTATTTT.